Listed below are T cell receptor beta chains from one sample, sequenced in a study of beta chain features in type 1 diabetes. Libraries were prepared by immunoSEQ multiplex PCR; TCRdb keeps only in-frame clonotypes and omits some of them. The profile shows some 190,000 clones, roughly 8% of them singletons. Sequenced material: central memory CD4+ T cells from blood. These receptors were taken from a woman between 40 and 55 years old with type 1 diabetes. Each CDR3 is given without its conserved first and last residue. Fields, in order: CDR3 protein, V gene, J gene.

CDR3: ASSLVSDGDQPQH; V: TRBV7-6; J: TRBJ1-5
CDR3: ASSIGQASQKLF; V: TRBV19; J: TRBJ1-4
CDR3: ASSESRDTLNTGELF; V: TRBV25-1; J: TRBJ2-2
CDR3: ASSLTSNYGYT; V: TRBV11-2; J: TRBJ1-2
CDR3: ASGVGDEQY; V: TRBV30; J: TRBJ2-7
CDR3: ASSLARSDGYT; V: TRBV7-9; J: TRBJ1-2
CDR3: ASNRQGGTEAF; V: TRBV14; J: TRBJ1-1
CDR3: ATQGGTGGARTEAF; V: TRBV2; J: TRBJ1-1
CDR3: ASTIPPYEQY; V: TRBV28; J: TRBJ2-7
CDR3: ASSSGQGAPGYGYT; V: TRBV5-1; J: TRBJ1-2
CDR3: ASSQARGDGYT; V: TRBV4-3; J: TRBJ1-2
CDR3: ASSSSGGAPEQF; V: TRBV7-2; J: TRBJ2-1
CDR3: ASRSIAGTGELF; V: TRBV27; J: TRBJ2-2
CDR3: ATHPSAGGRDTQY; V: TRBV28; J: TRBJ2-3
CDR3: ASSRGQGRHEKLF; V: TRBV25-1; J: TRBJ1-4
CDR3: ASRSRGAGLTAEAF; V: TRBV25-1; J: TRBJ1-1
CDR3: ASSYRPNGGYT; V: TRBV6-5; J: TRBJ1-2
CDR3: ASSSQSGQPNTEAF; V: TRBV28; J: TRBJ1-1
CDR3: ASSFVGDGAF; V: TRBV5-6; J: TRBJ1-1
CDR3: ASTGRGLTYSSYNEQF; V: TRBV28; J: TRBJ2-1
CDR3: ASSYRETAAF; V: TRBV18; J: TRBJ1-1
CDR3: ASSLRAWPGLPSYEQY; V: TRBV5-6; J: TRBJ2-7
CDR3: ASTPGLGGQPQH; V: TRBV7-6; J: TRBJ1-5
CDR3: ASSLAWTSGSNIQY; V: TRBV7-2; J: TRBJ2-4
CDR3: ASSQVGETNYGYT; V: TRBV4-2; J: TRBJ1-2
CDR3: SVQIQGLKDHGYT; V: TRBV29-1; J: TRBJ1-2
CDR3: ASSPRTSGKVGELF; V: TRBV9; J: TRBJ2-2
CDR3: ASSLFSTGASEQY; V: TRBV27; J: TRBJ2-7
CDR3: ASSRRSEQYEQY; V: TRBV7-2; J: TRBJ2-7
CDR3: ASSLLGRRANEKLF; V: TRBV5-1; J: TRBJ1-4
CDR3: ASSFSEGFQPQH; V: TRBV9; J: TRBJ1-5
CDR3: SVVIGGENQPQH; V: TRBV29-1; J: TRBJ1-5
CDR3: ASSQGLAVRDTQY; V: TRBV4-2; J: TRBJ2-3
CDR3: ASSGTSGRGGQETQY; V: TRBV5-1; J: TRBJ2-5
CDR3: ASSRTVPEGEQY; V: TRBV6-5; J: TRBJ2-7
CDR3: ASSSIHSGQGSSTEAF; V: TRBV5-1; J: TRBJ1-1
CDR3: ASSQGGLWEQY; V: TRBV19; J: TRBJ2-7
CDR3: ASSLAGGGRETQY; V: TRBV5-1; J: TRBJ2-5
CDR3: ASSLALSSTTGAHGYT; V: TRBV5-4; J: TRBJ1-2
CDR3: ASSTRQSTDTQY; V: TRBV5-6; J: TRBJ2-3
CDR3: ASSHPRLRGTDGYT; V: TRBV4-1; J: TRBJ1-2